This TCR beta chain was observed in a study of control samples from healthy donors and cancer patients. Produced via immunoSEQ multiplex PCR; TCRdb's table is partial and in-frame only. The sample lists about 49,000 clones, 85% to 95% occurring once. This CDR3 is 14 amino acids long. With 4 bases clipped from V and 2 bases from J, the junction kept 4 bases outside the gene matches. The germline gives CDR1 SGDLS, CDR2 YYNGEE. This clone was counted a single time. The V and J genes are TRBV9 and TRBJ2-7; 9 nucleotides agree with TRBD2. The sequence derives from a man younger than 45 with colorectal cancer. Source material: PBMCs. The CDR3 region has the DNA TGTGCCAGCAGCAAGGGACTAGCCCCCTACGAGCAGTACTTC. This encodes CASSKGLAPYEQYF.